Listed below are T cell receptor beta chains from one sample, sequenced in a study of CD8 T cells in ankylosing spondylitis. Using its own MiXCR run on the 5' RACE reads, TCRdb lists one record per CDR3 protein. Seen here are 250,000 or so distinct CDR3 sequences, more than 20% observed once, and the top ten hold over 0.55%. Specimen: blood, either unsorted or a sorted T cell fraction (not recorded which). The receptor source for this set is a male donor with ankylosing spondylitis or in good health (not recorded which). Both conserved end residues are part of each CDR3.

J gene: TRBJ2-7; V gene: TRBV5-1; CDR3 protein: CASSPQVGTGRSYEQYF
J gene: TRBJ2-2; V gene: TRBV20-1; CDR3 protein: CSASRAGANTGELFF
J gene: TRBJ2-6; V gene: TRBV20-1; CDR3 protein: CSAKDRGSSGANVLTF
J gene: TRBJ2-7; V gene: TRBV12-3/TRBV12-4; CDR3 protein: CASSFRKSDYEQYF
J gene: TRBJ2-3; V gene: TRBV20-1; CDR3 protein: CSAGTGAPHRDTQYF
J gene: TRBJ2-4; V gene: TRBV30; CDR3 protein: CAWSEWGEGKNIQYF
J gene: TRBJ1-4; V gene: TRBV7-9; CDR3 protein: CASSSTAEYRNEKLFF
J gene: TRBJ2-2; V gene: TRBV5-1; CDR3 protein: CASSLQDSTTGELFF
J gene: TRBJ2-7; V gene: TRBV3-1; CDR3 protein: CASSQLATYEQYF
J gene: TRBJ2-3; V gene: TRBV15; CDR3 protein: CATSRHQGTASSTDTQYF
J gene: TRBJ2-5; V gene: TRBV20-1; CDR3 protein: CSARRGGQETQYF
J gene: TRBJ2-7; V gene: TRBV6-1; CDR3 protein: CASSTGLTRGEQYF
J gene: TRBJ2-5; V gene: TRBV20-1; CDR3 protein: CSARVGGGDQETQYF
J gene: TRBJ2-3; V gene: TRBV20-1; CDR3 protein: CSARSGTSGGHSDTQYF
J gene: TRBJ2-2; V gene: TRBV10-2; CDR3 protein: CASNRGSGELFF
J gene: TRBJ2-7; V gene: TRBV12-3/TRBV12-4; CDR3 protein: CASSRDRGLIYEQYF
J gene: TRBJ2-1; V gene: TRBV6-5; CDR3 protein: CASSLEGQAYNEQFF
J gene: TRBJ2-1; V gene: TRBV5-1; CDR3 protein: CATAWGGSYNEQFF
J gene: TRBJ2-7; V gene: TRBV6-1; CDR3 protein: CASSKRGGGFKQYF
J gene: TRBJ1-2; V gene: TRBV20-1; CDR3 protein: CSARDPQGRGNYGYTF
J gene: TRBJ1-5; V gene: TRBV21-1; CDR3 protein: CASSKTEGRQHQPQHF
J gene: TRBJ2-5; V gene: TRBV12-3/TRBV12-4; CDR3 protein: CASSQASGRGETQYF
J gene: TRBJ2-7; V gene: TRBV10-1; CDR3 protein: CASSESQGTQYF
J gene: TRBJ2-3; V gene: TRBV20-1; CDR3 protein: CSASGGVGDTQYF
J gene: TRBJ2-7; V gene: TRBV10-3; CDR3 protein: CAISEGEPEQYF
J gene: TRBJ2-1; V gene: TRBV5-1; CDR3 protein: CASSFGGLADSYNEQFF
J gene: TRBJ2-7; V gene: TRBV28; CDR3 protein: CASSFSTGTVYEQYF
J gene: TRBJ2-1; V gene: TRBV20-1; CDR3 protein: CSASLGAAYNEQFF
J gene: TRBJ2-5; V gene: TRBV20-1; CDR3 protein: CSAAGDLETQYF
J gene: TRBJ2-1; V gene: TRBV6-1; CDR3 protein: CASRTRTGDEQFF
J gene: TRBJ2-1; V gene: TRBV2; CDR3 protein: CASSTDRVGEQFF